This T cell receptor (beta chain) appears in the sequencing data of a study of T-cell memory formation after mild COVID-19. Study conclusions and caveats: A balance of CD4 and CD8 characterized clones contracting day 15 to 85, whereas later expanders leaned CD4+. Pre-infection memory held some responding clones, suggesting pre-existing cross-reactive T cells responded.

This clonotype was seen more than once but under ten times. Its antigen is as yet unknown. Trimming at V came to 4 bases and at J to 6 bases, leaving 6 bases not matched to a gene. Per germline, CDR1 SGHRS and CDR2 YFSETQ. The CDR3 consists of 15 residues. TCRdb reanalysed the 5' RACE reads using MiXCR and keeps one entry per CDR3 protein. Of hundreds of thousands of distinct CDR3 sequences in the sample, roughly a fifth are singletons; the top ten hold approximately 8%. This sequence joins TRBV5-1 and TRBJ2-1; TRBD2 matches at 11 bases. The sample was PBMCs or a T cell subset sorted from them (not recorded which). This clonotype was obtained from an adult woman who had mild COVID-19 (a few samples of this study predate the infection). Cell type and time point are not known. In DNA form, the CDR3 reads TGCGCCAGCAGCCCACTAGCGGGAGTACGCAATGAGCAGTTCTTC. Its translation: CASSPLAGVRNEQFF.